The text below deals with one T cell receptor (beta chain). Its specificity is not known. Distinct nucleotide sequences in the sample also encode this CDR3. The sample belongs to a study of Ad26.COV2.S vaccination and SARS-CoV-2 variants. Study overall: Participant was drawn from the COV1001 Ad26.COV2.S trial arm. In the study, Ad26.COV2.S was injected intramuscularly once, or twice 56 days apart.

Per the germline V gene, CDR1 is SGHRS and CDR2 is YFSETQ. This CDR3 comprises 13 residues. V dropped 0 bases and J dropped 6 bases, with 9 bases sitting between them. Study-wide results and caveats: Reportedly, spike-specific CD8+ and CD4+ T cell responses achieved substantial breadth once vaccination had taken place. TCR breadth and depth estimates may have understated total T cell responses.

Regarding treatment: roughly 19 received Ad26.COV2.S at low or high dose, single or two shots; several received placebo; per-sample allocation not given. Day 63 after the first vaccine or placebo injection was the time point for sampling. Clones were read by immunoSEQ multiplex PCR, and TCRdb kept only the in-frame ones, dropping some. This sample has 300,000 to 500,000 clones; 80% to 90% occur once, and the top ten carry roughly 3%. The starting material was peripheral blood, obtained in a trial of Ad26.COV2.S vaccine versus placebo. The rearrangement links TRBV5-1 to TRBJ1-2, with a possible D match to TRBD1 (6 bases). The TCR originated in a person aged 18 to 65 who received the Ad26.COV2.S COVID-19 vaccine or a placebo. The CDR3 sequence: CASSLDRVDGYTF. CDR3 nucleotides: TGCGCCAGCAGCTTGGACAGGGTGGATGGCTACACCTTC. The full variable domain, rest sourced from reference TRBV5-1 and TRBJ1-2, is KAGVTQTPRYLIKTRGQQVTLSCSPISGHRSVSWYQQTPGQGLQFLFEYFSETQRNKGNFPGRFSGRQFSNSRSEMNVSTLELGDSALYLCASSLDRVDGYTFGSGTRLTVV.